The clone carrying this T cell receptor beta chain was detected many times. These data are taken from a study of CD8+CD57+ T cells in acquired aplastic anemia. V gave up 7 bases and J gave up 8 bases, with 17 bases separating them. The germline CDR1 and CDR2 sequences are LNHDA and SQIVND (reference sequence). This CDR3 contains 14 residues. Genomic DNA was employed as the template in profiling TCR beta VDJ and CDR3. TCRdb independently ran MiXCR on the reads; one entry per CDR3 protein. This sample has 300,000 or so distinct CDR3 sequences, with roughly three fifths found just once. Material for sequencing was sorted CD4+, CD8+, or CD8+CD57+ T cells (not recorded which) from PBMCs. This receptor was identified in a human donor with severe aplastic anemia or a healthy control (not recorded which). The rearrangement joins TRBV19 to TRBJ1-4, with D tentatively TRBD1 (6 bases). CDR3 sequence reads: CASMAAGAEEKLFF. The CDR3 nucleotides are TGTGCCAGTATGGCGGCAGGGGCAGAGGAAAAACTGTTTTTT. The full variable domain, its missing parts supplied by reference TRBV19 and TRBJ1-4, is DGGITQSPKYLFRKEGQNVTLSCEQNLNHDAMYWYRQDPGQGLRLIYYSQIVNDFQKGDIAEGYSVSREKKESFPLTVTSAQKNPTAFYLCASMAAGAEEKLFFGSGTQLSVL.